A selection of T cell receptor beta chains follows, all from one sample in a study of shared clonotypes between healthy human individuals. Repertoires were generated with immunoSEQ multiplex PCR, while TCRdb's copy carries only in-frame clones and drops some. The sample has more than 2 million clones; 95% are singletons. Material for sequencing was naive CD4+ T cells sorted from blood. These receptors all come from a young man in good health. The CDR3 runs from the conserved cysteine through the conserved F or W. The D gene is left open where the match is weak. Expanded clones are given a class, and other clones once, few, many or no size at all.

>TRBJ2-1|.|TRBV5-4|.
TGTGCCAGCAGCTTGGGTGGGCAGGGCCTATCCTACAATGAGCAGTTCTTC
CASSLGGQGLSYNEQFF
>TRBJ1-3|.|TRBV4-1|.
TGCGCCAGCAGCCAAGACATCAAAGGGGACGTTTCTGGAAACACCATATATTTT
CASSQDIKGDVSGNTIYF
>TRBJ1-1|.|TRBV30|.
TGTGCCTGGCAGGTCAAGGTTCCTATGAACACTGAAGCTTTCTTT
CAWQVKVPMNTEAFF
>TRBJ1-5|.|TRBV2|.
TGTGCCAGCAGCGCGGGGACGGTTGGTCAGCCCCAGCATTTT
CASSAGTVGQPQHF
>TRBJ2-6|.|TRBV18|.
TGTGCCAGCTCACCAACGCAGGCTGGCTCTGGGGCCAACGTCCTGACTTTC
CASSPTQAGSGANVLTF
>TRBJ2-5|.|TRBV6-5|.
TGTGCCAGCAGTCCCGCCCCGAGGGAGACCCAGTACTTC
CASSPAPRETQYF
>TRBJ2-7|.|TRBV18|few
TGTGCCAGCTCACCACAGGGGAACTCCTACGAGCAGTACTTC
CASSPQGNSYEQYF
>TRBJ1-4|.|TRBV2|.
TGTGCCAGCATCAATCGGGGATCTAATGAAAAACTGTTTTTT
CASINRGSNEKLFF
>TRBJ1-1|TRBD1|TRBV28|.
TGTGCCAGCAGGGAGGGACAGGTACTTGAAGCTTTCTTT
CASREGQVLEAFF
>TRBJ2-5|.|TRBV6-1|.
TGTGCCAGCAGTGAAGGAGGGACGAGAGTAAGGGAGACCCAGTACTTC
CASSEGGTRVRETQYF
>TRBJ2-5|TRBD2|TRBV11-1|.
TGTGCCAGCACTCCCGGGAGTGGTAGGCTAGCGGGAAAAGAGACCCAGTACTTC
CASTPGSGRLAGKETQYF
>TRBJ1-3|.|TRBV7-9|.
TGTGCCAGCAGCTACCGGACAGCTTCCTTAAACACCATATATTTT
CASSYRTASLNTIYF
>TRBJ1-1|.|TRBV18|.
TGTGCCAGCTCACCTGACACCTCGGGAGGCACTGAAGCTTTCTTT
CASSPDTSGGTEAFF
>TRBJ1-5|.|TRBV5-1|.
TGCGCCAGCAGTTATTCAGGTAGCAATCAGCCCCAGCATTTT
CASSYSGSNQPQHF
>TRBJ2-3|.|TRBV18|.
TGTGCCAGCTCACCACCCGGACCTAGCACAGATACGCAGTATTTT
CASSPPGPSTDTQYF
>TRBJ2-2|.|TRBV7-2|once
TGTGCCAGCAGCTCCTCCACCAACACCGGGGAGCTGTTTTTT
CASSSSTNTGELFF
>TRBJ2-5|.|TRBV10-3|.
TGTGCCATCAGTACAGGGTTTCAAGAGACCCAGTACTTC
CAISTGFQETQYF
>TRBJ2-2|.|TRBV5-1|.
TGCGCCAGCAGCTTGGTCGTGGGAGGAGCCGGGGAGCTGTTTTTT
CASSLVVGGAGELFF
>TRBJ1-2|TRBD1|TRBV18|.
TGTGCCAGCTCACCATCTACAGGGGCGTATGGCTACACCTTC
CASSPSTGAYGYTF
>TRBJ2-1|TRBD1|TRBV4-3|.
TGCGCCAGCAGTCGGGACAGGGGAATTTATGAGCAGTTCTTC
CASSRDRGIYEQFF
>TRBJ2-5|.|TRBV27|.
TGTGCCAGCAGTTTGGAGGGAATGGAGACCCAGTACTTC
CASSLEGMETQYF
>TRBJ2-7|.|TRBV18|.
TGTGCCAGCTCACCACTTGGCCAGGGCTCCTACGAGCAGTACTTC
CASSPLGQGSYEQYF
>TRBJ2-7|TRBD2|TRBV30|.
TGTGCCGGGCGGACTAGCGGGAACGAGCAGTACTTC
CAGRTSGNEQYF
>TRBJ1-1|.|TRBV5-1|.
TGCGCCAGCAGCTTGGGGATTCGGGCCACTGAAGCTTTCTTT
CASSLGIRATEAFF
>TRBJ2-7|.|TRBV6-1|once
TGTGCCAGCAGTGATCATGGGACATCGAGCTCCTACGAGCAGTACTTC
CASSDHGTSSSYEQYF
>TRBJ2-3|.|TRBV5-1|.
TGCGCCAGCAGCCCGGACTTCCCAGATACGCAGTATTTT
CASSPDFPDTQYF
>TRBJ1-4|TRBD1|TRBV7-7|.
TGTGCTAGCAGCCCGCAACAGGGGGCAGGTGAAAAACTGTTTTTT
CASSPQQGAGEKLFF
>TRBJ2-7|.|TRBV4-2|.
TGTGCCAGCAGCCAGGACTCCTACGAGCAGTACTTC
CASSQDSYEQYF
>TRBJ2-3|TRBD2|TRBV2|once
TGTGCCAGCAGTTTAGGACTAGCGGGACCGGATACGCAGTATTTT
CASSLGLAGPDTQYF
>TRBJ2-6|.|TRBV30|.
TGTGCCTGGAGAGGACAGATACTCGACTCTGGGGCCAACGTCCTGACTTTC
CAWRGQILDSGANVLTF
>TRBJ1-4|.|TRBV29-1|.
TGCAGCGTTCGGGAGGGCGCTGAAAAACTGTTTTTT
CSVREGAEKLFF
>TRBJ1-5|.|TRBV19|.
TGTGCCAGTAGTATCGTCTTTAGGGGCAATCAGCCCCAGCATTTT
CASSIVFRGNQPQHF
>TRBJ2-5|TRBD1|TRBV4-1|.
TGCGCCAGCAGCCCACGACAGGGGGCTGAGTTCCAAGAGACCCAGTACTTC
CASSPRQGAEFQETQYF
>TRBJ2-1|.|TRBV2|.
TGTGCCAGCATGAGACCGACCTCCTACAATGAGCAGTTCTTC
CASMRPTSYNEQFF
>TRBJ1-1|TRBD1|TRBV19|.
TGTGCCAGTACTACAACCCGACAGGGGAACACTGAAGCTTTCTTT
CASTTTRQGNTEAFF
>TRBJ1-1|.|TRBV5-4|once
TGTGCCAGCAGCTTTAACGGGATTAACACTGAAGCTTTCTTT
CASSFNGINTEAFF
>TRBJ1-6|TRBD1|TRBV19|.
TGTGCCAGTACCGGGGACAGGTCTAATTCACCCCTCCACTTT
CASTGDRSNSPLHF
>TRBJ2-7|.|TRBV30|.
TGTGCCTGGAGTCTACCCAGGGTCCGGGTCTACGAGCAGTACTTC
CAWSLPRVRVYEQYF
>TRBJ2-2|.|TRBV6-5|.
TGTGTTCGGAGGGCCGGAGAAACCGGGGAGCTGTTTTTT
CVRRAGETGELFF
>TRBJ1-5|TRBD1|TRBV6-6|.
TGTGCCAGCACCACGACAGGGGCCCAGCATTTT
CASTTTGAQHF
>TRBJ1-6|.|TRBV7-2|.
TGTGCCAGCAGCTTATCTGGGAACTCACCCCTCCACTTT
CASSLSGNSPLHF
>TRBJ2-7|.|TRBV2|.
TGTGCCAGCTGTTGGGGGGCAATCTACCACGAGCAGTACTTC
CASCWGAIYHEQYF
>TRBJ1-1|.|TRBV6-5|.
TGTGCCAGCCGGACAGTTAACACTGAAGCTTTCTTT
CASRTVNTEAFF
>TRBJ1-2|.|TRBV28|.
TGTGCCAGCAGCCTGGTTGGGGGGACTATAGGAAATGGCTACACCTTC
CASSLVGGTIGNGYTF
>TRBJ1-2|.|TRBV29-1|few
TGCAGCGTCAGATTTGAGTATGGCTACACCTTC
CSVRFEYGYTF
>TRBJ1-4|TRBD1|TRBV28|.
TGTGCCAGCAGTGCGCGACAGGGGGGGGAAAAACTGTTTTTT
CASSARQGGEKLFF
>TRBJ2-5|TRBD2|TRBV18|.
TGTGCCAGCTCACTACTAGCGGGAGCGTTTTCGGAGACCCAGTACTTC
CASSLLAGAFSETQYF
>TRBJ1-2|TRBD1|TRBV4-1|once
TGCGCCAGCAGCCGGCAGGGGGCCCACTATGGCTACACCTTC
CASSRQGAHYGYTF
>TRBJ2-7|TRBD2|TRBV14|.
TGTGCCAGCAGCCAAGCTATGGGACTAGCGGGATACGAGCAGTACTTC
CASSQAMGLAGYEQYF
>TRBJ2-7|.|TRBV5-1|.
TGCGCCAGCAGCTTGGAGGCAGGCCACGAGAACGAGCAGTACTTC
CASSLEAGHENEQYF